This T cell receptor beta chain was sequenced in a study of PD-1 blockade in classical Hodgkin lymphoma. Points from the study as a whole: Compared with baseline, CD4+ but not CD8+ TCR diversity had risen significantly by C4D1. Complete responders started with a diversity level that resembled newly diagnosed patients at baseline. Newly diagnosed patients were reported to start with lower TCR diversity than healthy donors.

Produced via immunoSEQ multiplex PCR; TCRdb's table is partial and in-frame only. This table has nearly 25,000 clones, 69% appearing once. The ends were cut back, 0 bases at V and 7 bases at J, with 9 bases in the middle. CDR3 size: 14 residues. Germline CDR1 reads MNHEY; CDR2 reads SVGAGI. There are a few counts of this clone. The antigen is undetermined. Each and every patient relapsed after autologous stem cell transplantation, and patients got differing brentuximab vedotin exposure. The source of this sequence is a human donor with classical Hodgkin lymphoma. The genes are TRBV6-5 and TRBJ2-2; D possibly corresponds to TRBD1 (6 bases). The sample was peripheral blood mononuclear cells (PBMCs), taken at baseline. Here the CDR3 DNA reads TGTGCCAGCAGTTACTCGGGGGCCTACGGGGAGCTGTTTTTT. This translates into CASSYSGAYGELFF.